These 8 T cell receptor beta chains were sequenced from one sample in a study of CD8+CD57+ T cells in acquired aplastic anemia. The template for TCR beta VDJ and CDR3 sequence profiling was genomic DNA. TCRdb itself ran the reads through MiXCR, one entry per CDR3 protein. The sample has 130,000 or so distinct CDR3 sequences, roughly two fifths seen once; the top ten hold more than 7%. Sequencing was performed on sorted CD4+, CD8+, or CD8+CD57+ T cells (not recorded which) from PBMCs. The receptors were gathered from a human donor in good health, serving as a control.

In this sample, this clonotype turned up a few times. The chain couples TRBV6-2 or TRBV6-3 to TRBJ1-5; perhaps TRBD1 as D (5 bases). Germline V gene data show CDR1 as MNHEY and CDR2 as SVGEGT. V shed 6 bases and J shed 0 bases, with 21 bases lying between them. This CDR3 has 18 amino acids. The CDR3 coding sequence is TGTGCCAGCAGCCTCGACAGCGACTCTCGGATTAGCAATCAGCCCCAGCATTTT. Its protein is CASSLDSDSRISNQPQHF.

In its sample, this clonotype was seen many times. The chain combines TRBV20-1 with TRBJ1-1; TRBD1 agrees at 7 bases. CDR1 and CDR2 from the germline V gene are DFQATT and SNEGSKA (reference sequence). This CDR3 has 13 amino acids. J gave up 0 bases and V 6 bases, and 4 bases lay outside the gene matches. CDR3 sequence (DNA): TGCAGTGCCGCACAGGGGATGAACACTGAAGCTTTCTTT. Translating it yields CSAAQGMNTEAFF.

The table lists this clonotype with a count of one. The chain is built from TRBV29-1 and TRBJ1-1; D gene ambiguous. The ends were cut back, 4 bases at V and 1 base at J, with 4 bases in the middle. The length of the CDR3 is 11 residues. Per germline, CDR1 SQVTM and CDR2 ANQGSEA. The CDR3 is CSVVGNTEAFF. The CDR3 nucleotides are TGCAGCGTTGTCGGGAACACTGAAGCTTTCTTT.

This chain joins TRBV19 and TRBJ2-5, with 8 bases that match TRBD2. Germline CDR1 and CDR2: LNHDA and SQIVND (reference sequence). V shed 9 bases, J shed 2 bases, and the junction held 11 bases outside the gene matches. The CDR3 contains 15 residues. The CDR3 sequence is CASSLGGGSQETQYF. The CDR3, as DNA: TGTGCCAGCAGCCTGGGCGGGGGGAGTCAAGAGACCCAGTACTTC.

In this sample, this clonotype turned up a few times. The chain has TRBV24-1 and TRBJ2-5, with 10 bases that match TRBD1. In germline, CDR1 is KGHDR, CDR2 SFDVKD. This CDR3 has 16 amino acids. V shed 4 bases, J shed 4 bases, and the junction held 8 bases outside the gene matches. CDR3 DNA: TGTGCCACCAGTGAACCCCCGGGACAGGGGAGAGAGACCCAGTACTTC. Encoded protein: CATSEPPGQGRETQYF.

There are a few counts of this clonotype. J is TRBJ1-2 and V is TRBV10-3, with D possibly being TRBD1 (5 bases). V lost 10 bases to trimming and J lost 3 bases, with 21 bases between them. The length of the CDR3 is 15 residues. CDR1 is ENHRY, CDR2 SYGVKD, per germline. The CDR3 here is CASSQDRRGDYGYTF. CDR3 in DNA: TGTGCCAGCAGCCAAGACCGTAGGGGCGACTATGGCTACACCTTC.

V usage is TRBV29-1 and J usage is TRBJ1-4; D is uncertain. V was trimmed by 4 bases and J by 3 bases, leaving 6 bases between them. CDR1 and CDR2 (germline): SQVTM, ANQGSEA. The length of the CDR3 is 12 residues. The CDR3: CSVGDANEKLFF. The CDR3 DNA reads as TGCAGCGTTGGGGATGCTAATGAAAAACTGTTTTTT.

This clonotype was detected a few times. The gene calls are TRBV27 and TRBJ2-5; possibly TRBD1 for D (7 bases). CDR3 length: 15 residues. Trimming shortened V by 8 bases and J by 7 bases, and 23 bases separated the two germline ends. Germline V gives CDR1 MNHEY, CDR2 SMNVEV (reference sequence). CDR3 nucleotides: TGTGCCAGCTCCCCCAGGGGGGAGCGAGGTGTGACCCAGTACTTC. This codes for CASSPRGERGVTQYF.